These 11 T cell receptor beta chains originate from one sample sequenced in a study of control samples from healthy donors and cancer patients. Generated by immunoSEQ multiplex PCR, the TCRdb table keeps only in-frame clones and is missing some. In the table there are roughly 52,000 clones, almost 96% of which are singletons. The sequenced sample consisted of blood. The source of these receptors is a woman in her twenties or thirties in good health.

The gene calls are TRBV30 and TRBJ2-2; 9 nucleotides agree with TRBD1. The CDR3 runs 14 residues. Germline CDR1 and CDR2: GTSNPN and SVGIG (reference sequence). The trim removed 5 bases at V and 5 bases at J, leaving 6 bases unmatched. CDR3 amino acids: CAWSGTGLTGELFF. The CDR3 coding sequence is TGTGCCTGGTCCGGGACAGGGTTGACCGGGGAGCTGTTTTTT.

The V and J genes are TRBV28 and TRBJ2-7; TRBD2 aligns across 12 bases. The germline CDR1 and CDR2 sequences are MDHEN and SYDVKM. This CDR3 has 15 residues. Germline trimming cut 7 bases from V and 3 bases from J; bases unmatched to any gene: 7. CDR3 sequence reads: CASTPGLAGNYEQYF. The CDR3 DNA is TGTGCCAGCACACCAGGACTAGCGGGAAACTACGAGCAGTACTTC.

The genes are TRBV5-1 and TRBJ2-2; D might be TRBD1 or TRBD2, each matching 5 bases. V was clipped by 4 bases and J by 3 bases, with 16 bases between them. Germline assignment: CDR1 SGHRS and CDR2 YFSETQ. The CDR3 sequence is 16 residues long. The CDR3 DNA reads as TGCGCCAGCAGCGGGGGATTATTTGGGGACACCGGGGAGCTGTTTTTT. Amino acid sequence: CASSGGLFGDTGELFF.

V is TRBV27 and J is TRBJ1-4; maybe TRBD1 (5 bases). The V end was cut by 10 bases, the J end by 8 bases, with 17 bases between. The CDR3 loop spans 13 amino acids. The germline gives CDR1 MNHEY, CDR2 SMNVEV (reference sequence). This CDR3 is CATRDSLREKLFF. The DNA for the CDR3 is TGTGCCACCAGGGATTCCTTGCGAGAAAAACTGTTTTTT. The full variable domain, completed using reference TRBV27 and TRBJ1-4, is EAQVTQNPRYLITVTGKKLTVTCSQNMNHEYMSWYRQDPGLGLRQIYYSMNVEVTDKGDVPEGYKVSRKEKRNFPLILESPSPNQTSLYFCATRDSLREKLFFGSGTQLSVL.

The chain links TRBV19 to TRBJ1-5; 9 bases line up with TRBD1. The CDR3 loop spans 17 amino acids. Germline values: CDR1 LNHDA, CDR2 SQIVND (reference sequence). The V segment lost 3 bases and the J segment 0 bases; nucleotides outside the gene matches: 6. CDR3 DNA sequence: TGTGCCAGTAGTATGTGGACAGGGGAGTATAGCAATCAGCCCCAGCATTTT. Translating gives CASSMWTGEYSNQPQHF.

This chain links TRBV24-1 with TRBJ2-5, with D unclear. This CDR3 comprises 14 residues. Deletions cut 4 bases from V and 6 bases from J, with 14 bases between. From germline, CDR1 is KGHDR and CDR2 SFDVKD. The CDR3 is CATSESHNRQTQYF. The CDR3 coding sequence is TGTGCCACCAGTGAGTCACACAATCGGCAGACCCAGTACTTC.

The V call is TRBV25-1, the J call TRBJ2-1, with D maybe TRBD2 (6 bases). Trimming shortened V by 3 bases and J by 13 bases, and 31 bases separated the two germline ends. The CDR3 sequence is 18 residues long. Germline CDR1 MGHDK, CDR2 SYGVNS. The CDR3 reads CASSDPRAGGISQMKQFF. For the CDR3, the DNA is TGTGCCAGCAGTGACCCAAGGGCCGGCGGGATTTCCCAAATGAAACAGTTCTTC.

With regard to this clone: Mismatch with germline at one junction end may stem from a read error. The CDR3 loop is CAGSQEKAGTDGYTF. CDR3 in DNA: TGCGCCGGCAGCCAAGAGAAAGCCGGGACCGATGGCTACACCTTC. J is TRBJ1-2 and V is TRBV4-1; tentatively, D is TRBD1 (5 bases). Looked up from germline, CDR1 is MGHRA and CDR2 is YSYEKL. The CDR3 loop spans 15 amino acids.

The J gene is TRBJ2-7, the V gene TRBV5-5, with 9 positions matching TRBD2. The trim removed 0 bases at V and 0 bases at J, leaving 7 bases unmatched. Germline V gene sequence: CDR1 SGHKS, CDR2 YYEKEE (reference sequence). The CDR3 totals 17 residues. In DNA form, the CDR3 reads TGTGCCAGCAGCTTGGCCGCGACTAGCGGCATCTCCTACGAGCAGTACTTC. Protein: CASSLAATSGISYEQYF. Filled out from reference TRBV5-5 and TRBJ2-7, the complete variable domain reads DAGVTQSPTHLIKTRGQQVTLRCSPISGHKSVSWYQQVLGQGPQFIFQYYEKEERGRGNFPDRFSARQFPNYSSELNVNALLLGDSALYLCASSLAATSGISYEQYFGPGTRLTVT.

The chain joins TRBV28 to TRBJ1-4; perhaps TRBD1 as D (6 bases). The CDR3 extends over 14 amino acids. Trimming stripped 6 bases from V and 5 bases from J, with 13 bases between. Germline-derived CDR1 and CDR2 are MDHEN and SYDVKM. CDR3 sequence (DNA): TGTGCCAGCAGCACAACAGGGCTCAATGAAAAACTGTTTTTT. This encodes CASSTTGLNEKLFF.

The chain has TRBV6-1 and TRBJ2-7; 11 bases align to TRBD2. Losses at the gene ends were 3 bases for V and 3 bases for J; bases not matched to a gene: 4. This CDR3 is built from 15 residues. Germline V CDR1 and CDR2: MNHNS, SASEGT. CDR3 in DNA: TGTGCCAGCAGTGAGGCTACTAGCGGGAGCTACGAGCAGTACTTC. It codes for CASSEATSGSYEQYF.